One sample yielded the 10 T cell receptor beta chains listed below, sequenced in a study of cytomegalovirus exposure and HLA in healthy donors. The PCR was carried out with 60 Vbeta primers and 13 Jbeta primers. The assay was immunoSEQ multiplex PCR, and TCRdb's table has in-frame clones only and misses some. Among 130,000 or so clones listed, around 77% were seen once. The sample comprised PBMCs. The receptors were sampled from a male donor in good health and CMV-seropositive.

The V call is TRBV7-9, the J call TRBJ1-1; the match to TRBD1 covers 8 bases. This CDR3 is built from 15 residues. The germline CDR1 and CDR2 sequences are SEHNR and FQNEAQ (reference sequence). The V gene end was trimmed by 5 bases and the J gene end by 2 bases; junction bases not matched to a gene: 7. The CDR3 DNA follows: TGTGCCAGCAGCCCACACGGACAGGGCAACACTGAAGCTTTCTTT. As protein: CASSPHGQGNTEAFF.

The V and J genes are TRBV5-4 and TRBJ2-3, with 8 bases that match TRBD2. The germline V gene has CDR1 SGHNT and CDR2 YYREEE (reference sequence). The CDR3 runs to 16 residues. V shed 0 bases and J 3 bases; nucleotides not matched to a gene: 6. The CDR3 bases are TGTGCCAGCAGCTTGGCGCGGGAGGCCCGGACAGATACGCAGTATTTT. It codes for CASSLAREARTDTQYF.

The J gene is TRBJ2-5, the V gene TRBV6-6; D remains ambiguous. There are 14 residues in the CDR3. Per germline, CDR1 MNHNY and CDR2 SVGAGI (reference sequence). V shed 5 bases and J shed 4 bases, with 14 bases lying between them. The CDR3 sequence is CASSRDLVGETQYF. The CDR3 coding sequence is TGTGCCAGCAGTAGAGACCTAGTCGGAGAGACCCAGTACTTC.

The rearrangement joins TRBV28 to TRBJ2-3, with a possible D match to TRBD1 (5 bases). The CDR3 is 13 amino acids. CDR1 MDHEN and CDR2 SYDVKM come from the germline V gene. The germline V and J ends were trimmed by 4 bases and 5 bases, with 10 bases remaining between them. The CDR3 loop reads CASSWGLEDTQYF. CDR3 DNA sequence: TGTGCCAGCAGTTGGGGCCTAGAAGATACGCAGTATTTT.

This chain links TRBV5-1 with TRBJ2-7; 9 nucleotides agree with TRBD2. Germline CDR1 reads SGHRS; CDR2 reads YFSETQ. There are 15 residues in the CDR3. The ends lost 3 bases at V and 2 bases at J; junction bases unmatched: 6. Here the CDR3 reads CASSWGTSTTYEQYF. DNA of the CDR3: TGCGCCAGCAGCTGGGGGACTAGCACGACCTACGAGCAGTACTTC.

The CDR3 DNA is TGTGCCAGCAGCTGGACAGGGGGCTACGCTGAAGCTTTCTTT. It codes for CASSWTGGYAEAFF. V usage is TRBV5-8 and J usage is TRBJ1-1; 11 nucleotides align to TRBD1. Germline loops: CDR1 SGHTS, CDR2 YDEGEE. Trimming removed 3 bases from V and 6 bases from J; junction bases left unmatched: 4. The CDR3 loop spans 14 amino acids. Looking up the rest from reference TRBV5-8 and TRBJ1-1 gives the full variable domain: EAGVTQSPTHLIKTRGQQATLRCSPISGHTSVYWYQQALGLGLQFLLWYDEGEERNRGNFPPRFSGRQFPNYSSELNVNALELEDSALYLCASSWTGGYAEAFFGQGTRLTVV.

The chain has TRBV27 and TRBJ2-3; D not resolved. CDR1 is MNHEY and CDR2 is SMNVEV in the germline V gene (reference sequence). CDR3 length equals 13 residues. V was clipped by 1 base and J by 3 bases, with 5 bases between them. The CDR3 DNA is TGTGCCAGCAGTTTATGGAGAACAGATACGCAGTATTTT. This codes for CASSLWRTDTQYF.

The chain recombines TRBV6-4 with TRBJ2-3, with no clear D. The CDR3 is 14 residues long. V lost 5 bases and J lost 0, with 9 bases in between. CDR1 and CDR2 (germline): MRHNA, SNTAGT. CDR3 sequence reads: CASSQQSSTDTQYF. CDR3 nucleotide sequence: TGTGCCAGCAGTCAACAGAGTAGCACAGATACGCAGTATTTT.

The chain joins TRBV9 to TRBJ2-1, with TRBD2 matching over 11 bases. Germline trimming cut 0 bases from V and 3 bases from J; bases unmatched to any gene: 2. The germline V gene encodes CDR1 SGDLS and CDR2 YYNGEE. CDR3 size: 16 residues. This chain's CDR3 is CASSVGLAGNYNEQFF. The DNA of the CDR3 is TGTGCCAGCAGCGTAGGACTAGCGGGGAACTACAATGAGCAGTTCTTC.

CDR3 residues: CASSPNLGGSNSPLHF. As DNA, the CDR3 is TGTGCCAGCTCACCGAACTTAGGGGGCTCTAATTCACCCCTCCACTTT. This rearrangement joins TRBV18 to TRBJ1-6; 7 bases agree with TRBD1. Trimming removed 3 bases from V and 6 bases from J; junction bases left unmatched: 8. CDR3 length equals 16 residues. Per the germline V gene, CDR1 is KGHSH and CDR2 is LQKENI. Combining the CDR3 with reference TRBV18 and TRBJ1-6 gives the whole variable domain NAGVMQNPRHLVRRRGQEARLRCSPMKGHSHVYWYRQLPEEGLKFMVYLQKENIIDESGMPKERFSAEFPKEGPSILRIQQVVRGDSAAYFCASSPNLGGSNSPLHFGNGTRLTVT.